This T cell receptor beta chain was found in a study of blood T cell repertoires in COVID-19. TCRdb keeps only in-frame clones here, not all; method: immunoSEQ multiplex PCR. The data contain 200,000 to 250,000 clones, more than 80% of them singletons. This CDR3 comprises 15 residues. V lost 2 bases and J 0 bases, leaving 6 bases between the germline ends. Per germline, CDR1 SGHDT and CDR2 YYEEEE. The sequencing input was PBMCs or T cells enriched from blood (not recorded which). The chain couples TRBV5-6 to TRBJ1-6; D uncertain. This clonotype was obtained from a woman in her 40s with acute COVID-19. This CDR3 reads CASSFGSSYNSPLHF. In nucleotides, the CDR3 is TGTGCCAGCAGCTTCGGGAGCTCCTATAATTCACCCCTCCACTTT.